This TCR beta chain was recorded in a study of OX40 agonist ivuxolimab in advanced cancers. Study in general: Patients received ivuxolimab, an intravenous treatment, every 2 weeks at 0.01 to 10 mg/kg.

Study observations and caveats: The 0.1-3.0 mg/kg partial responders had among the lowest clonal expansion.

This clone was seen only once. The antigen is undetermined. Enrollment shut out patients with autoimmune disease history or systemic immunosuppression. Profiling relied on immunoSEQ multiplex PCR, and the TCRdb table lists in-frame clones only, not all of them. This sample has tens of thousands of clones, with roughly 80% found just once. The V gene end was trimmed by 4 bases and the J gene end by 4 bases; junction bases not matched to a gene: 7. The CDR3 totals 15 residues. The germline V gene has CDR1 SNHLY and CDR2 FYNNEI. The J gene is TRBJ1-5, the V gene TRBV2; 7 nucleotides align to TRBD1. The sequence was obtained from an adult with an advanced solid tumor such as melanoma, head and neck, liver or kidney cancer. Source: CD4+ or CD8+ T cells sorted from blood, taken in a trial of the OX40 agonist ivuxolimab. CDR3 nucleotide sequence: TGTGCCAGCAGTGTTCTGGTACAGGGGAATCAGCCCCAGCATTTT. Its protein product is CASSVLVQGNQPQHF. Looking up the rest from reference TRBV2 and TRBJ1-5 gives the full variable domain: EPEVTQTPSHQVTQMGQEVILRCVPISNHLYFYWYRQILGQKVEFLVSFYNNEISEKSEIFDDQFSVERPDGSNFTLKIRSTKLEDSAMYFCASSVLVQGNQPQHFGDGTRLSIL.